These T cell receptor beta chains were read from a single sample in a study of CD8 T cells in Susac syndrome. Each CDR3 protein is one row after TCRdb ran MiXCR on the immunoSEQ multiplex PCR reads. The table shows 200,000 to 250,000 distinct CDR3 sequences, with around 96% occurring only once. The specimen was CD4+ T cells from PBMCs. The origin of the receptors is a human donor with multiple sclerosis. Both conserved end residues are trimmed from each CDR3.

len,j_gene,v_gene,CDR3aa
8,TRBJ1-1,TRBV20-1,SANTDEAF
9,TRBJ1-1,TRBV30,AWSDTTEAF
13,TRBJ2-1,TRBV20-1,SARPKTGSYNEQF
11,TRBJ2-7,TRBV12-3/TRBV12-4,ASSYGTGPEQY
13,TRBJ2-7,TRBV11-2,ASSLEGGGNYEQY
12,TRBJ2-7,TRBV11-2,ASSRTLLPYEQY
10,TRBJ2-1,TRBV9,ASSVARAEQF
10,TRBJ2-7,TRBV25-1,ASGTAGYEQY
14,TRBJ2-1,TRBV4-1,ASSQYPKWVGNEQF
19,TRBJ1-2,TRBV7-6,ASSLRSRNADRSTRSYGYT